The rows below give T cell receptor beta chains drawn from one sample of a study of T cell repertoires in cytomegalovirus infection. Each CDR3 protein gets one entry after TCRdb re-called the reads with MiXCR. The sample holds fewer than 200,000 distinct CDR3 sequences, about 15% seen once. Specimen: PBMCs. The receptors here all came from a human donor in good health (CMV status not recorded). Some clones in this sample may be carry-over from other donors' samples. The CDR3 runs from the conserved cysteine through the conserved F or W. Some rows have no size entry. The others give once, few or many, or a class for an expanded clone.

v_call	clone_size	j_call	cdr3_aa
TRBV28	many	TRBJ2-1	CASSLVRNSYNEQFF
TRBV5-1	many	TRBJ2-5	CASSEPGLAGVETQYF
TRBV20-1	NA	TRBJ1-1	CSARPDLGNTEAFF
TRBV2	NA	TRBJ2-5	CASGGEGLGETQYF
TRBV4-1	few	TRBJ2-2	CASSLSFGFSNTGELFF
TRBV6-1	few	TRBJ2-3	CASRAIGQGRIDTQYF
TRBV12-3/TRBV12-4	many	TRBJ1-1	CASSEGRPGRRTEAFF
TRBV7-2	many	TRBJ1-1	CASSPRTGLEAFF
TRBV6-2/TRBV6-3	many	TRBJ2-1	CASSYGGNEQFF
TRBV25-1	many	TRBJ1-2	CASSEFTGGEGYGYTF
TRBV15	NA	TRBJ2-3	CATSRDIWGTDTQYF
TRBV7-3	few	TRBJ2-3	CASSRDPTDTQYF
TRBV6-5	many	TRBJ2-4	CASSYLREGAAKNIQYF
TRBV20-1	NA	TRBJ1-5	CSAHDQALGGGQPQHF
TRBV19	NA	TRBJ1-2	CASTKRVTGTTTRRYTF
TRBV28	many	TRBJ1-1	CASSSWTGSEMNTEAFF
TRBV7-2	many	TRBJ1-5	CASSGGRLNQPQHF
TRBV12-3/TRBV12-4	many	TRBJ1-5	CASSLARQGNQPQHF
TRBV27	few	TRBJ2-3	CASSGSGDTQYF
TRBV5-6	many	TRBJ2-5	CASSEGLAAIHQETQYF
TRBV20-1	NA	TRBJ1-3	CSASAFGSGNTIYF
TRBV7-8	few	TRBJ1-1	CASSTTGGRGYTEAFF
TRBV7-9	many	TRBJ1-4	CASSSWDRVEKLFF
TRBV28	many	TRBJ1-1	CASSSQGMNTEAFF
TRBV28	many	TRBJ2-1	CASSLSGGRGFEQFF
TRBV20-1	few	TRBJ1-4	CSALRGDRGGEKLFF
TRBV7-2	many	TRBJ1-5	CASSLARLNQPQHF
TRBV7-2	many	TRBJ2-1	CASSLDRGPGEQFF
TRBV10-3	NA	TRBJ2-6	CAIQIHSGANVLTF
TRBV28	few	TRBJ1-2	CASTGGDSYGYTF
TRBV7-2	many	TRBJ2-7	CASSLGPGEQYF
TRBV15	few	TRBJ1-2	CATSRDQGERNYGYTF
TRBV20-1	NA	TRBJ2-2	CSARDLGGTGELFF
TRBV29-1	NA	TRBJ2-2	CSVEVFGTSAAGELFF